A selection of T cell receptor beta chains follows, all from one sample in a study of cytomegalovirus exposure and HLA in healthy donors. Only in-frame clones appear in the TCRdb table, and some are missing; sequencing was by immunoSEQ multiplex PCR. The sample holds 200,000 or so clones, approximately 83% seen once. The material sequenced was PBMCs. The receptors were sampled from a boy aged 2 to 10 in good health and CMV-seronegative. CDR3s include the opening cysteine and the closing phenylalanine or tryptophan. D genes are given only for firm matches. Size values are once, few and many counts, or a class for expanded clones, and some rows have none.

CDR3nt: TGTGCCAGCAGTTCTAGGACAGGGCTAGAGAATTCACCCCTCCACTTT
CDR3aa: CASSSRTGLENSPLHF
abundance: .
j_gene: TRBJ1-6
len: 16
v_gene: TRBV6-5
d_gene: TRBD1

CDR3nt: TGTGCCAGCAGCTTAGATGGGTATGGGGGCCTAGCCCACTACGAGCAGTACTTC
CDR3aa: CASSLDGYGGLAHYEQYF
abundance: once
j_gene: TRBJ2-7
len: 18
v_gene: TRBV11-3
d_gene: .

CDR3nt: TGCGCCAGCAGCCAAGATCGGGGGAACAAAGCTTTCTTT
CDR3aa: CASSQDRGNKAFF
abundance: once
j_gene: TRBJ1-1
len: 13
v_gene: TRBV4-3
d_gene: .

CDR3nt: TGTGCCAGCAGCTTAGAAACAGGGGTGGGGCAGTTCTTC
CDR3aa: CASSLETGVGQFF
abundance: .
j_gene: TRBJ2-1
len: 13
v_gene: TRBV7-2
d_gene: TRBD1

CDR3nt: TGCAGTGCTATGGACAGGGAAGCTTTCTTT
CDR3aa: CSAMDREAFF
abundance: .
j_gene: TRBJ1-1
len: 10
v_gene: TRBV20-1
d_gene: TRBD1

CDR3nt: TGTGCCAGCAGCACACAAGCTGGACAGTCACCCCTCCACTTT
CDR3aa: CASSTQAGQSPLHF
abundance: .
j_gene: TRBJ1-6
len: 14
v_gene: TRBV2
d_gene: .

CDR3nt: TGTGCCAGCAGTGTCGGGGGGGCCCAACAAGAGACCCAGTACTTC
CDR3aa: CASSVGGAQQETQYF
abundance: .
j_gene: TRBJ2-5
len: 15
v_gene: TRBV2
d_gene: TRBD2

CDR3nt: TGTGCCAGCAGCTTCTCAATCGGGGGAAGCGGAGAGACCCAGTACTTC
CDR3aa: CASSFSIGGSGETQYF
abundance: few
j_gene: TRBJ2-5
len: 16
v_gene: TRBV7-9
d_gene: .

CDR3nt: TGTGCCTGCTCGAGAGGCCCAGCGGGGGGCACAGATACGCAGTATTTT
CDR3aa: CACSRGPAGGTDTQYF
abundance: .
j_gene: TRBJ2-3
len: 16
v_gene: TRBV30
d_gene: TRBD2

CDR3nt: TGTGCCAGCAGCGTACCACTCAGGGGTTCCAATGGCTACACCTTC
CDR3aa: CASSVPLRGSNGYTF
abundance: .
j_gene: TRBJ1-2
len: 15
v_gene: TRBV9
d_gene: .

CDR3nt: TGCGCCAGCAGTGAGAGGTTTGGACAGGGGTTCTCTAATGAAAAACTGTTTTTT
CDR3aa: CASSERFGQGFSNEKLFF
abundance: .
j_gene: TRBJ1-4
len: 18
v_gene: TRBV10-1
d_gene: TRBD1

CDR3nt: TGTGCCAGCAGTTACGGGACAGGGTCTCGAACCATTCAGTACTTC
CDR3aa: CASSYGTGSRTIQYF
abundance: .
j_gene: TRBJ2-4
len: 15
v_gene: TRBV6-5
d_gene: TRBD1

CDR3nt: TGTGCCAGTAGGACAGAAAACACCATATATTTT
CDR3aa: CASRTENTIYF
abundance: .
j_gene: TRBJ1-3
len: 11
v_gene: TRBV19
d_gene: .

CDR3nt: TGTGCCATCAGTGAGTCGTCAGACTCCTACAATGAGCAGTTCTTC
CDR3aa: CAISESSDSYNEQFF
abundance: .
j_gene: TRBJ2-1
len: 15
v_gene: TRBV10-3
d_gene: .

CDR3nt: TGTGCCAGCAGTGCGGGGAGCAGCGGAGAGCAGTACTTC
CDR3aa: CASSAGSSGEQYF
abundance: .
j_gene: TRBJ2-7
len: 13
v_gene: TRBV6-1
d_gene: .

CDR3nt: TGTGCCAGCAGGGGACAGACCAACACTGAAGCTTTCTTT
CDR3aa: CASRGQTNTEAFF
abundance: .
j_gene: TRBJ1-1
len: 13
v_gene: TRBV7-9
d_gene: TRBD1

CDR3nt: TGCGCCAGCAGCTTGTGGCCCAACAATGAGCAGTTCTTC
CDR3aa: CASSLWPNNEQFF
abundance: few
j_gene: TRBJ2-1
len: 13
v_gene: TRBV5-1
d_gene: .

CDR3nt: TGTGCCAGCAGCCCAACTAGCGGGGAGTCGCAGTACTTC
CDR3aa: CASSPTSGESQYF
abundance: .
j_gene: TRBJ2-7
len: 13
v_gene: TRBV7-8
d_gene: TRBD2

CDR3nt: TGTGCCAGTAGTAGGTCTAGCGGGATAAATGAGCAGTTCTTC
CDR3aa: CASSRSSGINEQFF
abundance: .
j_gene: TRBJ2-1
len: 14
v_gene: TRBV19
d_gene: TRBD2

CDR3nt: TGTGCCAGCAGCACCCAGGGTTCGGAGACCCAGTACTTC
CDR3aa: CASSTQGSETQYF
abundance: .
j_gene: TRBJ2-5
len: 13
v_gene: TRBV13
d_gene: .

CDR3nt: TGTGCCAGCAGCTTTTCAGCGGGGGGGCCGAATGAGCAGTTCTTC
CDR3aa: CASSFSAGGPNEQFF
abundance: few
j_gene: TRBJ2-1
len: 15
v_gene: TRBV7-3
d_gene: TRBD2

CDR3nt: TGTGCCAGCAGCTTGAGAGGCAATGAAAAACTGTTTTTT
CDR3aa: CASSLRGNEKLFF
abundance: .
j_gene: TRBJ1-4
len: 13
v_gene: TRBV5-4
d_gene: .

CDR3nt: TGTGCCAGCATGGGGACAGTAAAAAGCACAGATACGCAGTATTTT
CDR3aa: CASMGTVKSTDTQYF
abundance: .
j_gene: TRBJ2-3
len: 15
v_gene: TRBV2
d_gene: TRBD1

CDR3nt: TGCGCCAGCAGCCAAGGAAGCGGTAGCCCTAATTACAATGAGCAGTTCTTC
CDR3aa: CASSQGSGSPNYNEQFF
abundance: .
j_gene: TRBJ2-1
len: 17
v_gene: TRBV4-1
d_gene: .

CDR3nt: TGTGCCAGCAGCCAATCTGGAAACACCATATATTTT
CDR3aa: CASSQSGNTIYF
abundance: .
j_gene: TRBJ1-3
len: 12
v_gene: TRBV6-6
d_gene: .

CDR3nt: TGTGCCAGTCGGAAGGACAGGGAGGATGGCTACACCTTC
CDR3aa: CASRKDREDGYTF
abundance: .
j_gene: TRBJ1-2
len: 13
v_gene: TRBV6-5
d_gene: TRBD1